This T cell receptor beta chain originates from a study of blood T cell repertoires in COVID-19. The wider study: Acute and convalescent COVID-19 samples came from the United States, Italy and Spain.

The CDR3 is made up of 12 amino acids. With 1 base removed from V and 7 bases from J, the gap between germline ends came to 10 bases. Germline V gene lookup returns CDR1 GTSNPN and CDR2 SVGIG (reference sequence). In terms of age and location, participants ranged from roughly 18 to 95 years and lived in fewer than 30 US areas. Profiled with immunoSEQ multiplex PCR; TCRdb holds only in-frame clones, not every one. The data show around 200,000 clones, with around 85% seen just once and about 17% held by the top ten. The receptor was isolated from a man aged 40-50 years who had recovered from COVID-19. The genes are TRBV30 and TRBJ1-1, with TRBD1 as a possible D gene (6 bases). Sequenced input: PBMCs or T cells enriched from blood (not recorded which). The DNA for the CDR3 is TGTGCCTGGAGTGGAACAGGGTTTGAAGCTTTCTTT. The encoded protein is CAWSGTGFEAFF. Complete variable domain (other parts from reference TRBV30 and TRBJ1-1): SQTIHQWPATLVQPVGSPLSLECTVEGTSNPNLYWYRQAAGRGLQLLFYSVGIGQISSEVPQNLSASRPQDRQFILSSKKLLLSDSGFYLCAWSGTGFEAFFGQGTRLTVV.